This note documents a single T cell receptor (beta chain) sequence. What it binds is not known. Germline V lookup: CDR1 SGHKS, CDR2 YYEKEE (reference sequence). The CDR3 has 18 residues. Trimming cost V 0 bases and J 3 bases; bases outside gene matches: 13. Specified time point: blood 4 weeks post-SBRT, at nephrectomy. Treatment specified: 15 Gy SBRT to primary tumor, nephrectomy 4 weeks later. Nephrectomy followed 15 Gy stereotactic body radiation by 4 weeks. Assay: immunoSEQ multiplex PCR; the TCRdb copy retains only in-frame clones and omits some. Of tens of thousands of clones detected, approximately 80% appear once; the ten largest clones hold under 10%. The source of the sample is a study of radiation and T cells in renal cell carcinoma. General study findings and limits: No pretreatment tumor biopsies were available for baseline clonotypes.

The sequencing used blood, collected from a patient whose treatment included radiotherapy and nephrectomy. V is TRBV5-5 and J is TRBJ2-5, with 8 bases aligning to TRBD1. This TCR came from a man between 45 and 60 years old with renal cell carcinoma. Here the CDR3 reads CASSLGRAGRGREETQYF. The CDR3, as DNA: TGTGCCAGCAGCTTGGGCCGGGCCGGCAGGGGGCGCGAAGAGACCCAGTACTTC.